The entry that follows covers one TCR beta chain sequence. Its specificity is not known. These data belong to a study of cytomegalovirus exposure and HLA in healthy donors. Germline values: CDR1 SQVTM, CDR2 ANQGSEA. The CDR3 has 12 residues. Trimming took 7 bases from V and 0 from J, leaving 10 bases between them. General observations from the study: Most sequenced TCRs were rare (though some public TCRs occurred in many donors). When analyzed later, a missense DCLRE1C variant was found to be linked to TCR beta V- and J-gene trimming. Immune exposure was documented only through CMV serostatus.

The PCR used 60 Vbeta and 13 Jbeta primers. Sequencing used immunoSEQ multiplex PCR; TCRdb keeps in-frame clones, though not all of them. Here the sample spans about 99,000 clones, 60% to 85% being singletons. The sequence came from a man in his fifties or sixties in good health and CMV-seropositive. Sequencing input: PBMCs. The chain is built from TRBV29-1 and TRBJ2-7, with a possible D match to TRBD2 (5 bases). The CDR3 DNA reads TGCAGCGCGGGAAAGAACTCCTACGAGCAGTACTTC. It is translated as CSAGKNSYEQYF.